The 6 T cell receptor beta chains listed next were all sequenced from one sample in a study of spatial heterogeneity in lung cancer (dated by TCRdb to between 2017 and 2020). What this sample's time point label stands for: sample taken at primary tumor resection. For TCR sequencing, whole RNA was extracted from tumor and nontumor lung tissue, or from cryopreserved PBMC samples, and no cell sorting was done. Library construction relied on 5' RACE. The sequencer was a NextSeq 500. TCRdb cleaned the public reads at Q25 with fastp, built clones with MiXCR and kept in-frame beta chains. Here each entry gathers all rows of one CDR3 protein and keeps the most common genes and DNA. Across this sample there are approximately 11,000 distinct CDR3 sequences, with roughly 3.9% seen only once. The ten largest account for under 9% of the sample. The material sequenced was normal lung tissue next to the tumor, taken at surgery. The receptors derive from a male donor with early-stage non-small cell lung cancer.

There are many counts of this clonotype. The library was designed around alpha chains, so this beta chain is a stray read whose abundance carries little weight. This chain uses TRBV12-3 or TRBV12-4 with TRBJ2-2; D not resolved. The ends were cut back, 3 bases at V and 2 bases at J, with 10 bases in the middle. The CDR3 covers 15 residues. This CDR3 reads CASSFRLRNTGELFF. The CDR3 DNA sequence: TGTGCCAGCAGTTTCCGGCTGCGTAACACCGGGGAGCTGTTTTTT.

This clonotype was seen many times. This beta chain is a stray read from a library made for alpha chains; its abundance is not meaningful. This chain joins TRBV6-2 or TRBV6-3 and TRBJ2-5; the D gene is possibly TRBD1 (5 bases). The CDR3 has 15 residues. Looked up from germline, CDR1 is MNHEY and CDR2 is SVGEGT. Trimming removed 5 bases at V and 0 bases at J, with 13 bases between. Here the CDR3 DNA reads TGTGCCAGCAGTACCCCGACAGAGTACCAAGAGACCCAGTACTTC. Amino acids: CASSTPTEYQETQYF.

Regarding this clonotype: This beta chain came through as a stray read in a library set up for alpha chains, and its size says little. V usage is TRBV9 and J usage is TRBJ2-7; no firm D call. This CDR3 is built from 14 residues. The V and J ends lost 3 bases and 2 bases respectively, with 12 bases between them. Germline assignment: CDR1 SGDLS and CDR2 YYNGEE. The DNA of the CDR3 is TGTGCCAGCAGCGAGGGCCGTCTCCCCTACGAGCAGTACTTC. The encoded protein is CASSEGRLPYEQYF.

The sample holds a few counts of this clonotype. This beta chain turned up in a library designed for alpha chains; as an off-target read, its abundance says little. The chain couples TRBV5-1 to TRBJ1-5, with D unresolved. Per the germline V gene, CDR1 is SGHRS and CDR2 is YFSETQ. This CDR3 spans 14 amino acids. Between the trimmed V and J ends, which lost 0 bases and 7 bases, there was a span of 11 bases. CDR3 region: CASSLGGPGQPQHF. CDR3 nucleotides: TGCGCCAGCAGCTTGGGGGGTCCAGGCCAGCCCCAGCATTTT.

There are many counts of this clonotype. Little can be read into the size of this beta chain, an off-target read in a library designed for alpha chains. The genes are TRBV5-1 and TRBJ2-3; D remains unclear. V dropped 5 bases and J dropped 0 bases, with 4 bases sitting between them. The CDR3 is made up of 12 amino acids. CDR1 is SGHRS and CDR2 is YFSETQ in the germline V gene. The CDR3: CASRSSTDTQYF. CDR3 DNA: TGCGCCAGCAGATCTAGCACAGATACGCAGTATTTT.

This clonotype was counted many times. Because the library targeted alpha chains, this beta chain is an off-target read whose size means little. The rearrangement joins TRBV19 to TRBJ2-2; TRBD1 matches 10 bases. Germline CDR1 and CDR2: LNHDA and SQIVND (reference sequence). This CDR3 spans 18 amino acids. V lost 4 bases to trimming and J lost 2 bases; unmatched junction nucleotides: 10. The CDR3 DNA follows: TGTGCCAGTAGTACCCCGGGACAGGGGAACCTTAACACCGGGGAGCTGTTTTTT. Amino acids: CASSTPGQGNLNTGELFF.